The next 23 T cell receptor beta chains were all read from a single sample in a study of T cell repertoires in cytomegalovirus infection. Each CDR3 protein gets one entry after TCRdb re-called the reads with MiXCR. The repertoire holds over 100,000 distinct CDR3 sequences, with around 10% as singletons. These receptors' targets are unknown. The sequenced material came from PBMCs, sequenced either directly or after in vitro stimulation (not recorded which). The receptors originated from a human donor in good health (CMV status not recorded). Some clones in this sample may be carry-over from other donors' samples.

In its sample, this clonotype was seen many times. The chain employs TRBV24-1 and TRBJ2-1, with 10 bases matching TRBD2. CDR3 size: 14 residues. V gave up 5 bases and J gave up 10 bases; unmatched junction bases: 7. The germline gives CDR1 KGHDR, CDR2 SFDVKD. The CDR3 sequence is CATSGPSGGREQFF. CDR3 DNA: TGTGCCACCAGTGGTCCTAGCGGGGGCCGGGAGCAGTTCTTC.

This clonotype was recorded many times. The chain links TRBV11-2 to TRBJ1-4; D is uncertain. The CDR3 extends over 12 amino acids. The germline V and J ends were trimmed by 5 bases and 8 bases, with 9 bases remaining between them. Germline V lookup: CDR1 SGHAT, CDR2 FQNNGV. CDR3 protein: CASSARKEKLFF. The DNA of the CDR3 is TGTGCCAGCAGCGCCCGCAAGGAAAAACTGTTTTTT.

The sample holds a few counts of this clonotype. This sequence joins TRBV27 and TRBJ1-5; D gene ambiguous. Germline loops: CDR1 MNHEY, CDR2 SMNVEV (reference sequence). This CDR3 spans 16 amino acids. V shed 0 bases and J shed 3 bases, with 12 bases lying between them. DNA of the CDR3: TGTGCCAGCAGTTTATCGTACGGGGAGGCCAATCAGCCCCAGCATTTT. It specifies CASSLSYGEANQPQHF.

This clonotype has only a few counts. This chain connects TRBV29-1 to TRBJ2-7; maybe TRBD1 (5 bases). V was pared by 5 bases and J by 2 bases, with 13 bases between. The CDR3 runs 13 residues. In germline, CDR1 is SQVTM, CDR2 ANQGSEA. The CDR3 coding sequence is TGCAGCGTTTGTAGGGGAAAAGCCTACGAGCAGTACTTC. The encoded protein is CSVCRGKAYEQYF.

The sample holds many counts of this clonotype. DNA of the CDR3: TGTGCCAGCAGTGAAGCCCCACTAGCGAGTGACGAGACCCAGTACTTC. As protein: CASSEAPLASDETQYF. The chain combines TRBV6-1 with TRBJ2-5, with 7 positions matching TRBD2. From germline, CDR1 is MNHNS and CDR2 SASEGT. The CDR3 spans 16 residues. Trimming at V came to 0 bases and at J to 5 bases, leaving 9 bases not matched to a gene.

Turning to this clonotype: Being one base from a much bigger clone, this may be a read error. This CDR3 reads CASSLLSPPSEQNV. CDR3 coding DNA: TGTGCCAGCAGCTTATTATCCCCCCCTTCCGAGCAGAACGTC. The rearrangement uses TRBV7-2 and TRBJ2-7; D is ambiguous. Germline V lookup: CDR1 SGHTA, CDR2 FQGNSA. The CDR3 loop spans 14 amino acids.

This clonotype came up many times. V is TRBV7-2 and J is TRBJ2-2; D is possibly TRBD1 (5 bases). The CDR3 contains 15 residues. Germline V gene data show CDR1 as SGHTA and CDR2 as FQGNSA. The ends were cut back, 5 bases at V and 7 bases at J, with 17 bases in the middle. The CDR3 is CASSHTREIGGELFF. Written as DNA, the CDR3 is TGTGCCAGCAGCCACACCAGGGAAATCGGCGGGGAGCTGTTTTTT.

This clonotype occurred many times. V usage is TRBV7-9 and J usage is TRBJ2-1; D call uncertain. With 5 bases removed from V and 2 bases from J, the gap between germline ends came to 10 bases. Germline CDR1 and CDR2: SEHNR and FQNEAQ (reference sequence). The CDR3 runs to 14 residues. The DNA for the CDR3 is TGTGCCAGCAGCCGGAGTGTAACCTACAATGAGCAGTTCTTC. Translating it yields CASSRSVTYNEQFF.

This clonotype was counted at least ten times. DNA for the CDR3: TGTGCCAGCAGCCGAGAGATGAACACTGAAGCTTTCTTT. Its translation is CASSREMNTEAFF. The chain links TRBV7-3 to TRBJ1-1; D call uncertain. The CDR3 extends over 13 amino acids. V dropped 5 bases and J dropped 0 bases, with 7 bases sitting between them. CDR1 and CDR2 (germline): SGHTA, FQGTGA.

The sample holds many counts of this clonotype. The chain employs TRBV6-2 or TRBV6-3 and TRBJ1-5, with 11 bases matching TRBD1. This CDR3 spans 16 amino acids. The V gene's germline CDR1 is MNHEY and CDR2 SVGEGT. Trimming cost V 5 bases and J 3 bases; bases outside gene matches: 6. The CDR3 loop reads CASSPDRGLNNQPQHF. CDR3 nucleotide sequence: TGTGCCAGCAGTCCGGACAGGGGGCTTAACAATCAGCCCCAGCATTTT.

V is TRBV7-9 and J is TRBJ2-1, with 16 bases lining up with TRBD2. This CDR3 has 20 amino acids. CDR1 is SEHNR and CDR2 is FQNEAQ in the germline V gene (reference sequence). J lost 1 base, V lost 3 bases, and 9 bases had no gene match. The CDR3 nucleotides are TGTGCCAGCAGCTTTTCGGGACTAGCGGGAGGGCGCAAGTCCTACAATGAGCAGTTCTTC. It is translated as CASSFSGLAGGRKSYNEQFF.

The chain couples TRBV20-1 to TRBJ2-1, with 13 bases aligning to TRBD2. Unmatched junction bases numbered 10, after V lost 6 bases and J lost 8 bases. The CDR3 contains 15 residues. Germline V lookup: CDR1 DFQATT, CDR2 SNEGSKA (reference sequence). CDR3 amino acids: CSAPAGLAGVDEQFF. The CDR3 nucleotides read TGCAGTGCACCCGCTGGACTAGCGGGAGTCGATGAGCAGTTCTTC.

The chain recombines TRBV10-3 with TRBJ1-1; D unclear. CDR1 and CDR2 (germline): ENHRY, SYGVKD. This CDR3 spans 16 amino acids. The V end lost 5 bases, the J end lost 3 bases, and 19 bases lay between the germline ends. This CDR3 is CAISRVPGEEYTEAFF. As DNA, the CDR3 is TGTGCCATCAGTAGGGTCCCGGGCGAGGAATACACTGAAGCTTTCTTT.

This clonotype was detected a few times. The rearrangement links TRBV19 to TRBJ2-1, with D tentatively TRBD2 (6 bases). The CDR3 runs to 17 residues. Germline V gene sequence: CDR1 LNHDA, CDR2 SQIVND (reference sequence). Trimming shortened V by 1 base and J by 0 bases, and 13 bases separated the two germline ends. The CDR3 nucleotides are TGTGCCAGTAGTATAGGGAGTCGGAGGGGCTCCTACAATGAGCAGTTCTTC. It specifies CASSIGSRRGSYNEQFF. The full variable domain, with the rest looked up from reference TRBV19 and TRBJ2-1, is DGGITQSPKYLFRKEGQNVTLSCEQNLNHDAMYWYRQDPGQGLRLIYYSQIVNDFQKGDIAEGYSVSREKKESFPLTVTSAQKNPTAFYLCASSIGSRRGSYNEQFFGPGTRLTVL.

V gene TRBV27 combines with J gene TRBJ2-7; 8 bases match TRBD2. J gave up 3 bases and V 6 bases, and 4 bases lay outside the gene matches. Germline V gene data show CDR1 as MNHEY and CDR2 as SMNVEV (reference sequence). CDR3 length equals 13 residues. The CDR3 reads CASRAGGSYEQYV. The CDR3 DNA reads TGTGCCAGCAGGGCGGGAGGTAGCTACGAGCAGTACGTC.

The CDR3 region is CASSPYEGTGYQPQHF. The CDR3, as DNA: TGTGCCAGCAGCCCTTATGAAGGGACAGGGTACCAGCCCCAGCATTTT. V and J are TRBV7-6 and TRBJ1-5, with 9 positions matching TRBD1. Trimming cost V 5 bases and J 7 bases; bases outside gene matches: 12. CDR1 is SGHVS, CDR2 FNYEAQ, per germline. CDR3 length equals 16 residues.

The CDR3 DNA sequence: TGTGCCAGCAGCTCACAGGGGGCTAAGAACACTGAAGCTTTCTTT. Translation gives CASSSQGAKNTEAFF. The chain is built from TRBV7-6 and TRBJ1-1; TRBD1 aligns across 9 bases. Germline CDR1 reads SGHVS; CDR2 reads FNYEAQ. V shed 4 bases, J shed 1 base, and the junction held 4 bases outside the gene matches. The CDR3 totals 15 residues.

V gene TRBV7-9 combines with J gene TRBJ1-4; D remains unclear. The CDR3 totals 15 residues. Germline V gene sequence: CDR1 SEHNR, CDR2 FQNEAQ (reference sequence). Between the trimmed V and J ends, which lost 1 base and 4 bases, there was a span of 10 bases. CDR3 sequence: CASSLGRGINEKLFF. DNA of the CDR3: TGTGCCAGCAGCTTAGGTCGAGGAATTAATGAAAAACTGTTTTTT.

The gene calls are TRBV7-4 and TRBJ2-2; D uncertain. The CDR3 sequence is 13 residues long. Looked up from germline, CDR1 is SGHVT and CDR2 is SQSDAQ. V lost 3 bases, J lost 4 bases, and 6 bases lay in between. The CDR3 sequence is CASSLFATGELFF. CDR3 bases: TGTGCCAGCAGCTTGTTCGCCACCGGGGAGCTGTTTTTT. Supplemented by reference TRBV7-4 and TRBJ2-2, the full variable domain reads GAGVSQSPRYKVAKRGRDVALRCDSISGHVTLYWYRQTLGQGSEVLTYSQSDAQRDKSGRPSGRFSAERPERSVSTLKIQRTEQGDSAVYLCASSLFATGELFFGEGSRLTVL.

This clonotype was observed many times. V usage is TRBV7-2 and J usage is TRBJ2-7; no clear D. The CDR3 spans 14 residues. Germline values: CDR1 SGHTA, CDR2 FQGNSA. The V and J ends lost 5 bases and 1 base respectively, with 12 bases between them. The CDR3 spells CASSGSRVSYEQYF. The CDR3 nucleotides are TGTGCCAGCAGCGGCAGCCGGGTGTCCTACGAGCAGTACTTC.

V usage is TRBV12-5 and J usage is TRBJ2-1; tentative D call: TRBD2 (5 bases). CDR3 length: 17 residues. With 2 bases removed from V and 4 bases from J, the gap between germline ends came to 18 bases. Germline-derived CDR1 and CDR2 are LGHNT and FRNRAP. Here the CDR3 DNA reads TGTGCTAGTGGTTTGATGCGGCTAGCCGACGTATACAATGAGCAGTTCTTC. Translation gives CASGLMRLADVYNEQFF.

The chain employs TRBV29-1 and TRBJ2-6; tentative D call: TRBD1 (6 bases). This CDR3 is built from 14 residues. Germline CDR1 and CDR2: SQVTM and ANQGSEA. The V gene lost 6 bases and the J gene lost 0 bases, with 9 bases spanning the gap. Written as DNA, the CDR3 is TGCAGCGTCGGACAGTACTCTGGGGCCAACGTCCTGACTTTC. This encodes CSVGQYSGANVLTF.

In regard to this clonotype: Since a much larger clone is just one base distant, this may be a read error. The chain recombines TRBV27 with TRBJ1-5, with TRBD1 identical over 7 bases. There are 19 residues in the CDR3. CDR1 is MNHEY, CDR2 SMNVEV, per germline (reference sequence). For the CDR3, the DNA is TGTGCCAGCAGTCCAAAGAATGTGGCAGGGGGTTCGGGCAATCAGTCCCAGCATTTT. It is translated as CASSPKNVAGGSGNQSQHF.